These 3 T cell receptor beta chains originate from one sample sequenced in a study of blood T cell repertoires in COVID-19. The repertoire was sequenced with immunoSEQ multiplex PCR; TCRdb's copy has only in-frame clones and lacks some. The repertoire holds approximately 88,000 clones, with 65% to 80% as singletons. Sequenced material: peripheral blood. The receptors come from a human donor in a cohort sampled during active COVID-19.

The chain joins TRBV3-1 (or the pseudogene TRBV3-2) to TRBJ2-7; 7 nucleotides match TRBD2. The CDR3 is made up of 12 amino acids. Germline CDR1 and CDR2: LGHDT and YNNKEL (reference sequence). The V gene end was trimmed by 2 bases and the J gene end by 9 bases; junction bases not matched to a gene: 4. CDR3 sequence: CASSQTLAPQYF. CDR3 nucleotides: TGTGCCAGCAGCCAAACACTAGCGCCGCAGTACTTC.

This sequence joins TRBV6-6 and TRBJ1-4, with 9 nucleotides matching TRBD1. J lost 8 bases, V lost 6 bases, and 10 bases had no gene match. The CDR3 covers 15 residues. Germline V gene lookup returns CDR1 MNHNY and CDR2 SVGAGI (reference sequence). This CDR3 reads CASRGDREEVEKLFF. The CDR3 bases are TGTGCCAGCAGGGGGGACAGGGAAGAAGTGGAAAAACTGTTTTTT.

This sequence joins TRBV6-5 and TRBJ1-1; D possibly corresponds to TRBD1 (5 bases). The CDR3 contains 14 residues. Trimming left V 0 bases short and J 5 bases short, with 10 bases between. Germline V gene data show CDR1 as MNHEY and CDR2 as SVGAGI. The CDR3 spells CASSYSGGKTEAFF. CDR3 bases: TGTGCCAGCAGTTACTCCGGGGGGAAGACTGAAGCTTTCTTT.